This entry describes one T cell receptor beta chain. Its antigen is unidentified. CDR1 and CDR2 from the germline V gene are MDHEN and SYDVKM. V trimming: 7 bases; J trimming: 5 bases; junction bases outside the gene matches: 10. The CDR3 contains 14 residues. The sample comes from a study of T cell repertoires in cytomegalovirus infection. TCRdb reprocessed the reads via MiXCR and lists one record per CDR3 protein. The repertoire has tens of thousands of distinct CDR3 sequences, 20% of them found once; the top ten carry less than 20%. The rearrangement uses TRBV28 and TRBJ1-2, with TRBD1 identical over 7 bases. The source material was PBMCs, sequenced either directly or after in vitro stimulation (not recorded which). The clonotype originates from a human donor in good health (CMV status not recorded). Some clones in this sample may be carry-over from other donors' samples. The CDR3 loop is CASTNARQGYGYTF. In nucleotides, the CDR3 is TGTGCCAGCACCAACGCCCGACAGGGTTATGGCTACACCTTC.